The 8 T cell receptor beta chains in this list originate from one sample, sequenced in a study of T-cell memory formation after mild COVID-19. TCRdb re-derived calls from the 5' RACE reads in MiXCR, one entry per CDR3 protein. This table holds over 150,000 distinct CDR3 sequences, 18% found once. The sequenced sample was PBMCs or a T cell subset sorted from them (not recorded which). All receptors derive from a man between 18 and 29 years old who had mild COVID-19 (a few samples of this study predate the infection). Cell type and time point are not known.

The chain combines TRBV2 with TRBJ1-1; D gene ambiguous. The V and J ends lost 7 bases and 1 base respectively, with 13 bases between them. Per germline, CDR1 SNHLY and CDR2 FYNNEI. This CDR3 is 14 amino acids long. The CDR3 is CASIKSETNTEAFF. CDR3 DNA sequence: TGTGCCAGCATCAAATCGGAGACGAACACTGAAGCTTTCTTT.

This rearrangement joins TRBV27 to TRBJ1-1; maybe TRBD1 (6 bases). CDR3 length: 14 residues. Deletions cut 5 bases from V and 4 bases from J, with 14 bases between. CDR1 and CDR2 (germline): MNHEY, SMNVEV (reference sequence). CDR3: CASSPLGGGTEAFF. CDR3 nucleotide sequence: TGTGCCAGCAGTCCGTTGGGAGGGGGCACTGAAGCTTTCTTT.

This clonotype has a handful of counts. This chain links TRBV10-1 with TRBJ2-3, with 9 bases fitting TRBD1. The ends lost 1 base at V and 4 bases at J; junction bases unmatched: 6. This CDR3 contains 16 residues. Germline loops: CDR1 WNHNN, CDR2 SYGVQD (reference sequence). CDR3 coding DNA: TGCGCCAGCAGTGAGTTAACAGGGGGCAACTCAGATACGCAGTATTTT. Translation: CASSELTGGNSDTQYF.

The chain carries TRBV5-1 and TRBJ2-7, with 8 bases aligning to TRBD2. Trimming at V came to 4 bases and at J to 4 bases, leaving 10 bases not matched to a gene. Looked up from germline, CDR1 is SGHRS and CDR2 is YFSETQ. This CDR3 contains 15 residues. CDR3: CASSPGGGRIYEQYF. Written as DNA, the CDR3 is TGCGCCAGCAGCCCCGGGGGGGGACGAATATACGAGCAGTACTTC.

This rearrangement joins TRBV6-2 or TRBV6-3 to TRBJ1-6; D is perhaps TRBD1 (6 bases). The ends were cut back, 6 bases at V and 9 bases at J, with 18 bases in the middle. Germline loops: CDR1 MNHEY, CDR2 SVGEGT. This CDR3 spans 15 amino acids. The CDR3 sequence: CASSSRTAYLSPLHF. In DNA form, the CDR3 reads TGTGCCAGCAGCTCCCGGACAGCCTACCTTTCACCCCTCCACTTT.

The rearrangement links TRBV7-9 to TRBJ1-2, with D possibly being TRBD1 (6 bases). The CDR3 length is 15 residues. Trimming stripped 5 bases from V and 4 bases from J, with 17 bases between. Germline V CDR1 and CDR2: SEHNR, FQNEAQ (reference sequence). CDR3: CASSAPVGGAYGYTF. DNA for the CDR3: TGTGCCAGCAGCGCCCCCGTGGGGGGCGCCTATGGCTACACCTTC.

The chain recombines TRBV18 with TRBJ1-3, with 10 bases identical to TRBD1. The CDR3 is 15 residues long. Germline loops: CDR1 KGHSH, CDR2 LQKENI. With V trimmed by 3 bases and J by 3 bases, 2 bases remained unmatched. CDR3 protein: CASSPRTGGGNTIYF. For the CDR3, the DNA is TGTGCCAGCTCACCGCGGACAGGGGGTGGAAACACCATATATTTT.

The chain couples TRBV20-1 to TRBJ2-1; the D gene is possibly TRBD2 (5 bases). The V end was cut by 5 bases, the J end by 6 bases, with 11 bases between. The CDR3 runs to 12 residues. Looked up from germline, CDR1 is DFQATT and CDR2 is SNEGSKA (reference sequence). CDR3 in amino acids: CSAGRGPNEQFF. The CDR3 DNA follows: TGCAGTGCTGGGAGAGGGCCCAATGAGCAGTTCTTC.